The 4 T cell receptor beta chains given below trace back to one sample, sequenced in a study of response to subunit inactivated influenza vaccine. TCRdb re-analysed the RT-PCR reads in MiXCR, keeping a single row per CDR3 protein. The repertoire has around 750,000 distinct CDR3 sequences, 20% to 25% of them found once; the top ten carry roughly 10%. This specimen consisted of PBMCs from blood, obtained approximately 5 days after vaccination. These receptor sequences come from a man aged 45-60 years who received an inactivated influenza vaccine.

This clonotype was observed a few times. The genes are TRBV7-2 and TRBJ1-2; D remains ambiguous. V was pared by 5 bases and J by 4 bases, with 17 bases between. The CDR3 has 15 amino acids. Germline CDR1 and CDR2: SGHTA and FQGNSA. The CDR3 is CASSQTQGSVYGYTF. DNA for the CDR3: TGTGCCAGCAGCCAAACTCAAGGGAGTGTCTATGGCTACACCTTC.

J is TRBJ2-2 and V is TRBV15; D is undetermined. V gave up 0 bases and J gave up 3 bases, with 5 bases separating them. CDR1 and CDR2 from the germline V gene are LNHNV and YYDKDF (reference sequence). This CDR3 contains 14 residues. The CDR3 protein is CATSRDRDTGELFF. The CDR3 DNA sequence: TGTGCCACCAGCAGAGATAGGGACACCGGGGAGCTGTTTTTT.

This rearrangement joins TRBV4-3 to TRBJ2-7; either TRBD1 or TRBD2 may fit D (5 bases each). Germline V gives CDR1 LGHNA, CDR2 YSLEER. The V and J ends lost 4 bases and 0 bases respectively, with 19 bases between them. CDR3 size: 17 residues. The CDR3 spells CASSPGSGILSSYEQYF. The CDR3 DNA follows: TGCGCCAGCAGCCCAGGGTCCGGGATTTTGTCCTCCTACGAGCAGTACTTC.

In this sample, this clonotype turned up a few times. The rearrangement uses TRBV5-1 and TRBJ2-7, with 10 bases aligning to TRBD1. The junction had 7 bases not matched to a gene; V was cut back by 4 bases and J by 3 bases. Germline CDR1 is SGHRS and CDR2 is YFSETQ. CDR3 length equals 15 residues. The DNA of the CDR3 is TGCGCCAGCAGCATCCGACAGGGGGCAGGCTACGAGCAGTACTTC. This translates into CASSIRQGAGYEQYF.